Each of the 15 T cell receptor beta chains below was sequenced from the same sample in a study of cytomegalovirus exposure and HLA in healthy donors. Vbeta (60) and Jbeta (13) primers were used in the PCR. Sequencing was performed with immunoSEQ multiplex PCR; in TCRdb, only in-frame clones are kept and a portion is missing. The sample records roughly 190,000 clones, 82% being singletons. The sample comprised PBMCs. All receptors come from a woman aged 18-35 years in good health and CMV-seronegative.

The rearrangement joins TRBV21-1 to TRBJ1-2; the table calls TRBD1, which could not be checked here. TRBV21-1 is listed as a pseudogene. The CDR3 contains 14 residues. The CDR3 bases are TGTGCCAGCAGGAGACAGGGCGAGAACTATGGCTACACCTTC. Its protein product is CASRRQGENYGYTF.

This chain uses TRBV15 with TRBJ2-2, with 8 bases that match TRBD2. Germline V gene sequence: CDR1 LNHNV, CDR2 YYDKDF (reference sequence). J gave up 5 bases and V 0 bases, and 5 bases lay outside the gene matches. The CDR3 loop spans 16 amino acids. CDR3 residues: CATSRDSGTATGELFF. In nucleotides, the CDR3 is TGTGCCACCAGCAGAGATAGCGGGACGGCAACCGGGGAGCTGTTTTTT.

This clone has a handful of counts. The J gene is TRBJ1-1, the V gene TRBV19; TRBD1 is a possible D gene (5 bases). The germline gives CDR1 LNHDA, CDR2 SQIVND (reference sequence). The CDR3 has 12 residues. Trimming cost V 6 bases and J 5 bases, with 10 bases left between them. The CDR3 nucleotides are TGTGCCAGTAGCCGCAGGGAAACTGAAGCTTTCTTT. Residues: CASSRRETEAFF.

The genes are TRBV9 and TRBJ2-5; 14 bases map to TRBD2. This CDR3 region has 16 residues. J lost 7 bases, V lost 4 bases, and 9 bases had no gene match. From germline, CDR1 is SGDLS and CDR2 YYNGEE. As DNA, the CDR3 is TGTGCCAGCAGCATGGGACTAGCGGGGGTTTGGGCGACCCAGTACTTC. This translates into CASSMGLAGVWATQYF.

The CDR3 coding sequence is TGTGCCAGCAGCTCGCCGACTAGCGGGGGGCATGAGCAGTTCTTC. It encodes CASSSPTSGGHEQFF. This chain joins TRBV5-6 and TRBJ2-1, with 13 bases that match TRBD2. Trimming at V came to 3 bases and at J to 8 bases, leaving 5 bases not matched to a gene. The CDR3 sequence is 15 residues long. Germline CDR1 and CDR2: SGHDT and YYEEEE.

This clone was recorded once. The gene calls are TRBV7-9 and TRBJ2-3; D is uncertain. CDR3 size: 14 residues. Germline loops: CDR1 SEHNR, CDR2 FQNEAQ (reference sequence). V was clipped by 8 bases and J by 4 bases, with 16 bases between them. The CDR3 sequence: CASLVNSESDTQYF. CDR3 DNA: TGTGCCAGCCTTGTGAACAGTGAATCAGATACGCAGTATTTT.

The chain combines TRBV7-3 with TRBJ2-3; D uncertain. Per the germline V gene, CDR1 is SGHTA and CDR2 is FQGTGA. The ends were cut back, 5 bases at V and 4 bases at J, with 13 bases in the middle. The CDR3 extends over 14 amino acids. In DNA form, the CDR3 reads TGTGCCAGCAGCCCCCCATTTGGCCCAGATACGCAGTATTTT. Translating it yields CASSPPFGPDTQYF.

The genes are TRBV7-3 and TRBJ1-2; D unresolved. From germline, CDR1 is SGHTA and CDR2 FQGTGA. There are 13 residues in the CDR3. V lost 2 bases to trimming and J lost 8 bases, with 12 bases between them. The CDR3: CASSLAADGGYTF. The CDR3 region has the DNA TGTGCCAGCAGCTTAGCCGCGGATGGCGGCTACACCTTC.

This sequence joins TRBV7-9 and TRBJ1-1, with D uncertain. The ends were cut back, 11 bases at V and 2 bases at J, with 15 bases in the middle. Germline-derived CDR1 and CDR2 are SEHNR and FQNEAQ (reference sequence). The CDR3 runs to 13 residues. CDR3 in DNA: TGTGCCGGGATCCGGGAGGGTAACACTGAAGCTTTCTTT. The encoded protein is CAGIREGNTEAFF.

The sample holds a few counts of this clone. The rearrangement uses TRBV6-5 and TRBJ1-4, with D maybe TRBD1 (5 bases). V was cut by 6 bases and J by 7 bases, with 15 bases left in between. The germline gives CDR1 MNHEY, CDR2 SVGAGI. The CDR3 contains 14 residues. The CDR3 nucleotides are TGTGCCAGCAGCCTTGAGACAGTCGGTGAAAAACTGTTTTTT. Translating it yields CASSLETVGEKLFF.

The DNA of the CDR3 is TGTGCCAGCAGCTTGGATCTAGCGGGCAACACAGATACGCAGTATTTT. As protein: CASSLDLAGNTDTQYF. The chain couples TRBV5-4 to TRBJ2-3; TRBD2 aligns across 8 bases. This CDR3 comprises 16 residues. Unmatched junction bases numbered 5, after V lost 0 bases and J lost 2 bases. Germline V CDR1 and CDR2: SGHNT, YYREEE (reference sequence).

The V gene is TRBV4-1, the J gene TRBJ2-3, with D tentatively TRBD2 (5 bases). The CDR3 has 16 residues. Germline V gene lookup returns CDR1 MGHRA and CDR2 YSYEKL. Trimming took off 0 bases at V and 2 bases at J, with 12 bases between the two ends. The CDR3 region has the DNA TGCGCCAGCAGCCAAGATTGGGCGGGTATCACAGATACGCAGTATTTT. It is translated as CASSQDWAGITDTQYF.

The rearrangement links TRBV9 to TRBJ2-1; perhaps TRBD2 as D (5 bases). The CDR3 extends over 13 amino acids. The ends were cut back, 2 bases at V and 6 bases at J, with 9 bases in the middle. The germline gives CDR1 SGDLS, CDR2 YYNGEE. CDR3 sequence reads: CASSVTSINEQFF. In nucleotides, the CDR3 is TGTGCCAGCAGCGTTACTAGTATCAATGAGCAGTTCTTC. Full variable domain (rest looked up from reference TRBV9 and TRBJ2-1): DSGVTQTPKHLITATGQRVTLRCSPRSGDLSVYWYQQSLDQGLQFLIQYYNGEERAKGNILERFSAQQFPDLHSELNLSSLELGDSALYFCASSVTSINEQFFGPGTRLTVL.

The CDR3 protein is CASSYLGQNYGYTF. Here the CDR3 DNA reads TGTGCCAGCAGTTATCTCGGACAGAACTATGGCTACACCTTC. This chain uses TRBV6-5 with TRBJ1-2; the D gene is possibly TRBD1 (6 bases). With 3 bases removed from V and 2 bases from J, the gap between germline ends came to 10 bases. This CDR3 comprises 14 residues. Germline loops: CDR1 MNHEY, CDR2 SVGAGI.

The rearrangement links TRBV6-5 to TRBJ2-6; the D gene is possibly TRBD1 (5 bases). CDR3 length: 13 amino acids. Germline V lookup: CDR1 MNHEY, CDR2 SVGAGI. V was shortened by 6 bases and J by 5 bases, with 8 bases between the two germline ends. CDR3: CASSQDRANVLTF. The CDR3 DNA reads as TGTGCCAGCAGCCAGGACAGGGCCAACGTCCTGACTTTC.